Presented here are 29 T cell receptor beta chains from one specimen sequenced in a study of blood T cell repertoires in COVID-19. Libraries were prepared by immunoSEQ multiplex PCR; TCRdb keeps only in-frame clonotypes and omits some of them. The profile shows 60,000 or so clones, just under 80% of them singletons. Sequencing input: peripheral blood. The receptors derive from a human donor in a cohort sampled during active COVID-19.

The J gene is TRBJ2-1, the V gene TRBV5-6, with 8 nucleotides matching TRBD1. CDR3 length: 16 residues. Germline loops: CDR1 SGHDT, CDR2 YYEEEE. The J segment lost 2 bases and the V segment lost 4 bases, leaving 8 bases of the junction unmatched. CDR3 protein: CASSQDRVRTYNEQFF. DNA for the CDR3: TGTGCCAGCAGCCAGGACAGGGTCCGAACCTACAATGAGCAGTTCTTC.

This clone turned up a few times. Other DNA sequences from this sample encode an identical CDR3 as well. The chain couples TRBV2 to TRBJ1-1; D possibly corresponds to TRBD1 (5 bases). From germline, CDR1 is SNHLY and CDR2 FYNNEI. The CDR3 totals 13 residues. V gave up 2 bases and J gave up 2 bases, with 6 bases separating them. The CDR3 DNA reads TGTGCCAGCAGTGAACAGGGTAACACTGAAGCTTTCTTT. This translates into CASSEQGNTEAFF.

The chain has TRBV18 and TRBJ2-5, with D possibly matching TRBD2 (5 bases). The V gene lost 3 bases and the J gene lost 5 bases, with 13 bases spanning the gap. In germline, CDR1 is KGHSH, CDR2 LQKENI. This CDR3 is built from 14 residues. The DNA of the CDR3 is TGTGCCAGCTCACCGGGAGTTAGGGTGGAGACCCAGTACTTC. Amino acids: CASSPGVRVETQYF. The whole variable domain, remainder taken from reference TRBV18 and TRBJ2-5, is NAGVMQNPRHLVRRRGQEARLRCSPMKGHSHVYWYRQLPEEGLKFMVYLQKENIIDESGMPKERFSAEFPKEGPSILRIQQVVRGDSAAYFCASSPGVRVETQYFGPGTRLLVL.

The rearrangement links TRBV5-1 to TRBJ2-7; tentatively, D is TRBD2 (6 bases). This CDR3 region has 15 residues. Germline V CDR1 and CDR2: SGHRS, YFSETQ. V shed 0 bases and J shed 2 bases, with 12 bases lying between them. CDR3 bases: TGCGCCAGCAGCTTGGGAGGGTGGGGGGCCTACGAGCAGTACTTC. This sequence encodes CASSLGGWGAYEQYF.

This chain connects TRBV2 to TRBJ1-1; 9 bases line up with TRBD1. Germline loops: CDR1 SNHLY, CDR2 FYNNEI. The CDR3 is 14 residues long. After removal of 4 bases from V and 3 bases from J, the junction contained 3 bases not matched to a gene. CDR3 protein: CASSGDRDDTEAFF. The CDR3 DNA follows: TGTGCCAGCAGTGGGGACAGGGATGACACTGAAGCTTTCTTT.

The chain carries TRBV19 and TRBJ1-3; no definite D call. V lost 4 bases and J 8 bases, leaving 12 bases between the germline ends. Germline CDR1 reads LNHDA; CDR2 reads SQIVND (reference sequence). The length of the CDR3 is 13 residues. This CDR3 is CASSTSGGYTIYF. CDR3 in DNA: TGTGCCAGTAGTACATCGGGAGGGTACACCATATATTTT.

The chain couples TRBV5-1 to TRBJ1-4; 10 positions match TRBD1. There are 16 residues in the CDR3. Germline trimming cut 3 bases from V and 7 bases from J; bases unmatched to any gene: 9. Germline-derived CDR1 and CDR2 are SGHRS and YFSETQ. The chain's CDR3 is CASSYRQGASGEKLFF. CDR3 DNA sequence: TGCGCCAGCAGCTACCGACAGGGGGCCTCTGGTGAAAAACTGTTTTTT.

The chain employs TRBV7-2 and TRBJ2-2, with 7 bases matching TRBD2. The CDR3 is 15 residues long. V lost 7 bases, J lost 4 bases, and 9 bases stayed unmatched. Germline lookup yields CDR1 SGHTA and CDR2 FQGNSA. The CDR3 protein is CASTPPASGTGELFF. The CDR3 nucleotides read TGTGCCAGCACCCCGCCGGCTAGCGGCACCGGGGAGCTGTTTTTT. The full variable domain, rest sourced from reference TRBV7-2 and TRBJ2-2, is GAGVSQSPSNKVTEKGKDVELRCDPISGHTALYWYRQSLGQGLEFLIYFQGNSAPDKSGLPSDRFSAERTGGSVSTLTIQRTQQEDSAVYLCASTPPASGTGELFFGEGSRLTVL.

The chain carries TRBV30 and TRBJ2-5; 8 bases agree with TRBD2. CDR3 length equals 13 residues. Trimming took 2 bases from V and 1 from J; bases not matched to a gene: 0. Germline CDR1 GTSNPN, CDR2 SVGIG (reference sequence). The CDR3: CAWSTSGQETQYF. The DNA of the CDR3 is TGTGCCTGGAGTACTAGCGGCCAAGAGACCCAGTACTTC.

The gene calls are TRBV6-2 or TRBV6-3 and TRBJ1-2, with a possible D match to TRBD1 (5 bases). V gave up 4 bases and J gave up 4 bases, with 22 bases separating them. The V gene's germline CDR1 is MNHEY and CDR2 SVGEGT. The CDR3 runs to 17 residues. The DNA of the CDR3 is TGTGCCAGCAGTTCCACCAGACAGTCAGCCCTTCTCTATGGCTACACCTTC. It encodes CASSSTRQSALLYGYTF.

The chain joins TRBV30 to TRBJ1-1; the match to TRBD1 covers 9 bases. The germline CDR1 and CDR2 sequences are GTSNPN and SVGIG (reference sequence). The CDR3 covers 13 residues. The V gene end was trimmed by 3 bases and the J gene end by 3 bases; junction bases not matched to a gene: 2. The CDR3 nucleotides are TGTGCCTGGAGGTGGACAGGGGACACTGAAGCTTTCTTT. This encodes CAWRWTGDTEAFF.

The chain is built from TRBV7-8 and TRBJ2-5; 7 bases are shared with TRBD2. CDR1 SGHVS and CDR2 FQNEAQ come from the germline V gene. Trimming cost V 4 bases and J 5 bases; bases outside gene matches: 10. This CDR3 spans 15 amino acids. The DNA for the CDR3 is TGTGCCAGCAGCTCCCTAGGCGGGAGTACCGAGACCCAGTACTTC. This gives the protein CASSSLGGSTETQYF.

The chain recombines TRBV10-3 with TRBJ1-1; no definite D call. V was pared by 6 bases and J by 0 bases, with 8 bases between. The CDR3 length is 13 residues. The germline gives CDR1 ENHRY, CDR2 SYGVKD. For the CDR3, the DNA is TGTGCCATCAGGCGGAACGTGAACACTGAAGCTTTCTTT. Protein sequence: CAIRRNVNTEAFF.

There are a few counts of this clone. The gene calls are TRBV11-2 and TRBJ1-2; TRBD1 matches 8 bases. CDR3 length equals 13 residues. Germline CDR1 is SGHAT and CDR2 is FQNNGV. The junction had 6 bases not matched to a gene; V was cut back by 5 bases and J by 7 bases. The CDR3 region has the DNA TGTGCCAGCAGCCTGGACAGGGATAGTGGCTACACCTTC. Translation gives CASSLDRDSGYTF.

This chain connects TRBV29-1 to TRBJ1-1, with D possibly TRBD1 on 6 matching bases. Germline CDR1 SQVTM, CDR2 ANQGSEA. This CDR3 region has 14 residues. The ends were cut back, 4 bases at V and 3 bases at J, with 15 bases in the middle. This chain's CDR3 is CSVGARQVHTEAFF. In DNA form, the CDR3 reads TGCAGCGTTGGGGCCCGACAGGTTCACACTGAAGCTTTCTTT.

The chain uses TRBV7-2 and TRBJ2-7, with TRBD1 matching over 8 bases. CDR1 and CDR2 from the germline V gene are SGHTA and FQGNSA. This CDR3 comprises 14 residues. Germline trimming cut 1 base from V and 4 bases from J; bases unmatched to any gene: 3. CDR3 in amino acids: CASSLGRGRYEQYF. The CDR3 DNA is TGTGCCAGCAGCTTAGGCAGGGGGCGGTACGAGCAGTACTTC.

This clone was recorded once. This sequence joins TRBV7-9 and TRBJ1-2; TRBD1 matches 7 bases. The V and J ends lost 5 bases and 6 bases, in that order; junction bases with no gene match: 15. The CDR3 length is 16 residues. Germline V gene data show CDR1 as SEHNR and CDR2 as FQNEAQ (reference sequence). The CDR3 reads CASSPQTGIRLDGYTF. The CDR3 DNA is TGTGCCAGCAGCCCCCAGACAGGGATTAGGTTGGATGGCTACACCTTC.

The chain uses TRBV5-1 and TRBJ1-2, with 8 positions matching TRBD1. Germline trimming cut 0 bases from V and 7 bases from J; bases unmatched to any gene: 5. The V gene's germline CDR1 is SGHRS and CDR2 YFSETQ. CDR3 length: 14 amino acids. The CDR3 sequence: CASSLGDRSSGYTF. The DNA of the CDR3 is TGCGCCAGCAGCTTGGGGGACAGGAGTTCTGGCTACACCTTC.

As DNA, the CDR3 is TGCGCCACCTCCGGGGGAACTAGAAAAGAGACCCAGTACTTC. Protein: CATSGGTRKETQYF. The chain uses TRBV5-1 and TRBJ2-5; D is perhaps TRBD2 (6 bases). Trimming stripped 9 bases from V and 3 bases from J, with 18 bases between. The germline V gene encodes CDR1 SGHRS and CDR2 YFSETQ. The CDR3 is 14 amino acids.

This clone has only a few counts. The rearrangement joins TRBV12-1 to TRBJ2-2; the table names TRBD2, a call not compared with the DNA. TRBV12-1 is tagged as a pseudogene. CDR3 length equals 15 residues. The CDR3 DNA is TGTGCCAGCAGCAATCCGGGACTCAACACCGGGGAGCTGTTTTTT. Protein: CASSNPGLNTGELFF.

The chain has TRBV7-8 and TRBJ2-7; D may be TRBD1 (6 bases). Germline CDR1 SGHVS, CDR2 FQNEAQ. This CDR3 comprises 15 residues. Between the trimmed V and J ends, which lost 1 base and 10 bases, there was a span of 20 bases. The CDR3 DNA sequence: TGTGCCAGCAGCTTAGAGGGTAGAGGACAGCCGGCCCAGTACTTC. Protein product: CASSLEGRGQPAQYF. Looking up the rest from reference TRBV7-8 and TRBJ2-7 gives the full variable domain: GAGVSQSPRYKVAKRGQDVALRCDPISGHVSLFWYQQALGQGPEFLTYFQNEAQLDKSGLPSDRFFAERPEGSVSTLKIQRTQQEDSAVYLCASSLEGRGQPAQYFGPGTRLTVT.

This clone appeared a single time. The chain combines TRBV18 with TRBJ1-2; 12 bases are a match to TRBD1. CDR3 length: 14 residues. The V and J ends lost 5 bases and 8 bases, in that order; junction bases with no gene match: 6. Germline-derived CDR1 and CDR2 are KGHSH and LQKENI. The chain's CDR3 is CASSEPGQGAGYTF. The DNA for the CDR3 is TGTGCCAGCTCAGAACCGGGACAGGGGGCCGGCTACACCTTC.

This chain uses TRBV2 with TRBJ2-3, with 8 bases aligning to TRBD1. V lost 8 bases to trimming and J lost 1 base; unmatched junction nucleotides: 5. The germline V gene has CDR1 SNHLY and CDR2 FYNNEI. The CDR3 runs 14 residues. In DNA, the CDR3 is TGTGCCAGCCGGGACAGGACGGGCACAGATACGCAGTATTTT. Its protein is CASRDRTGTDTQYF.

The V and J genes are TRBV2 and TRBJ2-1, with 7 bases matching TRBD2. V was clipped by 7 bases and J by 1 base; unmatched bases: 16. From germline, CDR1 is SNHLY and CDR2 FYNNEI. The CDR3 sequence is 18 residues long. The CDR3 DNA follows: TGTGCCAGCAAGGGACTAAAGGGAATGGGGGGTTCCTACAATGAGCAGTTCTTC. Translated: CASKGLKGMGGSYNEQFF.

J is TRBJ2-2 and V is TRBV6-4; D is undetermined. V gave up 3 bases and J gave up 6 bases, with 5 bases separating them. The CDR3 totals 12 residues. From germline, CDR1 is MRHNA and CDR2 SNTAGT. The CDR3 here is CASSDQAGELFF. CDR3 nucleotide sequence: TGTGCCAGCAGTGATCAGGCCGGGGAGCTGTTTTTT.

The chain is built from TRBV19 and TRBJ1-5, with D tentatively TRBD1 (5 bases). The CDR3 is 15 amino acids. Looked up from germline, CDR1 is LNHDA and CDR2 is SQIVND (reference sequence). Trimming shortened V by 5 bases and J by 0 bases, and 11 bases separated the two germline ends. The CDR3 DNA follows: TGTGCCAGTAGTCCCAAGGGGAATAGCAATCAGCCCCAGCATTTT. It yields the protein CASSPKGNSNQPQHF.

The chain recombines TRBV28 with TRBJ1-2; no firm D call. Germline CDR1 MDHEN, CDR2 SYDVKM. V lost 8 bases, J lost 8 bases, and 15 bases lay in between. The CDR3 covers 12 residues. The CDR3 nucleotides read TGTGCCAGCTCCTTTGGAGCGGGAGGCTACACCTTC. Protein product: CASSFGAGGYTF.

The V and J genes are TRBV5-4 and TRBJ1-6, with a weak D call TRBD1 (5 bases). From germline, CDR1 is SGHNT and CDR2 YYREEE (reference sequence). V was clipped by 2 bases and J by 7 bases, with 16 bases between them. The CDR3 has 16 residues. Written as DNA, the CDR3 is TGTGCCAGCAGCTTAGCGGGGCTAAGTCCAAATTCACCCCTCCACTTT. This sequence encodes CASSLAGLSPNSPLHF.

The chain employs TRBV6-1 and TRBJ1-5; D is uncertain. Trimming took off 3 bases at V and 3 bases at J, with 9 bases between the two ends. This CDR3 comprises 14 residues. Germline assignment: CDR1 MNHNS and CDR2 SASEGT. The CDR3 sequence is CASSDRGLNQPQHF. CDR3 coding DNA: TGTGCCAGCAGTGACAGAGGGCTCAATCAGCCCCAGCATTTT.